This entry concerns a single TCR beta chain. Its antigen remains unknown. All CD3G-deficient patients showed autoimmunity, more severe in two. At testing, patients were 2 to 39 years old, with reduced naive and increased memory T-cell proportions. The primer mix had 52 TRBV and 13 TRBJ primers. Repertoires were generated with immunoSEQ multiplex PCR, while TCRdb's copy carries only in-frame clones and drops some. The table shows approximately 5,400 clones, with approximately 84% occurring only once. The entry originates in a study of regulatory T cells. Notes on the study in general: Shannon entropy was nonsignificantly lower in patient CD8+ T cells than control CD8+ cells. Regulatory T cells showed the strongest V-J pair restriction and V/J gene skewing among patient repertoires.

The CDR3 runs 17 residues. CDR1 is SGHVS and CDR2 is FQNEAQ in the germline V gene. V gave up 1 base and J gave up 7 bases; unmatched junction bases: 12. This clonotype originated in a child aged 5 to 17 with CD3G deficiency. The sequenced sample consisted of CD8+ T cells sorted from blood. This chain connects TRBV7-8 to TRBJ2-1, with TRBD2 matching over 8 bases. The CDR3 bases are TGTGCCAGCAGCTTAGAAGGGAGCGGGAGAGGTCGAAATGAGCAGTTCTTC. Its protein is CASSLEGSGRGRNEQFF.